The 30 T cell receptor beta chains below were found in one sample sequenced in a study of blood T cell repertoires in COVID-19. Sequencing was performed with immunoSEQ multiplex PCR; in TCRdb, only in-frame clones are kept and a portion is missing. This table holds under 300,000 clones, around 83% found once. Sequencing was carried out using peripheral blood. All receptors come from a man at least 80 years old with acute or convalescent COVID-19.

The V call is TRBV28, the J call TRBJ2-5; 8 nucleotides align to TRBD2. The CDR3 is 12 residues long. V gave up 10 bases and J gave up 7 bases; unmatched junction bases: 8. Germline V gives CDR1 MDHEN, CDR2 SYDVKM. The CDR3 sequence is CAIQGTSGTQYF. CDR3 in DNA: TGTGCCATTCAGGGGACTAGTGGGACCCAGTACTTC.

The rearrangement joins TRBV7-9 to TRBJ1-4; a possible D gene is TRBD1 (5 bases). The CDR3 sequence is 15 residues long. Trimming took 5 bases from V and 4 from J, leaving 14 bases between them. Germline values: CDR1 SEHNR, CDR2 FQNEAQ (reference sequence). The CDR3 protein is CASSQGGVINEKLFF. In DNA form, the CDR3 reads TGTGCCAGCAGCCAAGGAGGGGTGATTAATGAAAAACTGTTTTTT.

CDR3 protein: CASSGGDGPRVEKLFF. The CDR3 nucleotides read TGTGCCAGCAGTGGGGGGGATGGCCCGCGGGTTGAAAAACTGTTTTTT. The chain combines TRBV28 with TRBJ1-4, with D perhaps TRBD1 (5 bases). CDR3 size: 16 residues. The V gene's germline CDR1 is MDHEN and CDR2 SYDVKM. V was trimmed by 5 bases and J by 7 bases, leaving 20 bases between them.

The V call is TRBV2, the J call TRBJ2-7, with 12 bases matching TRBD1. V was clipped by 7 bases and J by 4 bases; unmatched bases: 2. The CDR3 consists of 13 residues. CDR1 is SNHLY, CDR2 FYNNEI, per germline. CDR3 sequence reads: CASKGQGAYEQYF. The CDR3, as DNA: TGTGCCAGCAAGGGACAGGGGGCGTACGAGCAGTACTTC.

This clone was detected once. V and J are TRBV6-4 and TRBJ1-6; no definite D call. The germline V gene has CDR1 MRHNA and CDR2 SNTAGT. This CDR3 spans 15 amino acids. V was cut by 0 bases and J by 1 base, with 4 bases left in between. This CDR3 is CASSDSGSYNSPLHF. In DNA, the CDR3 is TGTGCCAGCAGTGACTCCGGGTCCTATAATTCACCCCTCCACTTT.

The genes are TRBV2 and TRBJ1-2, with TRBD1 matching over 8 bases. V was pared by 6 bases and J by 3 bases, with 3 bases of the junction left unmatched. Looked up from germline, CDR1 is SNHLY and CDR2 is FYNNEI. The CDR3 loop spans 13 amino acids. CDR3: CASSPQGDYGYTF. The CDR3 DNA reads as TGTGCCAGCAGCCCACAGGGGGACTATGGCTACACCTTC.

This chain joins TRBV6-1 and TRBJ2-7; TRBD2 might be the D (6 bases). Germline V gives CDR1 MNHNS, CDR2 SASEGT. The CDR3 is 15 amino acids. V gave up 0 bases and J gave up 7 bases, with 16 bases separating them. The chain's CDR3 is CASSEAGLGAREQYF. The CDR3 DNA is TGTGCCAGCAGTGAAGCGGGACTTGGGGCAAGGGAGCAGTACTTC.

The chain links TRBV5-5 to TRBJ1-2; D possibly corresponds to TRBD1 (5 bases). Germline-derived CDR1 and CDR2 are SGHKS and YYEKEE (reference sequence). V lost 2 bases to trimming and J lost 4 bases, with 12 bases between them. The CDR3 contains 14 residues. The CDR3 sequence: CASSFARAGYGYTF. The DNA for the CDR3 is TGTGCCAGCAGCTTTGCCAGGGCTGGCTATGGCTACACCTTC. Variable domain in full (rest from reference TRBV5-5 and TRBJ1-2): DAGVTQSPTHLIKTRGQQVTLRCSPISGHKSVSWYQQVLGQGPQFIFQYYEKEERGRGNFPDRFSARQFPNYSSELNVNALLLGDSALYLCASSFARAGYGYTFGSGTRLTVV.

CDR3 residues: CASSLGPGGLNSYNEQFF. CDR3 nucleotides: TGTGCCAGCAGCTTAGGACCGGGGGGTCTTAACTCCTACAATGAGCAGTTCTTC. The chain combines TRBV7-6 with TRBJ2-1, with TRBD2 matching 7 bases. CDR1 SGHVS and CDR2 FNYEAQ come from the germline V gene. The CDR3 has 18 amino acids. Trimming removed 1 base from V and 0 bases from J; junction bases left unmatched: 9.

The rearrangement uses TRBV20-1 and TRBJ1-1; D may be TRBD1 (6 bases). The germline V and J ends were trimmed by 3 bases and 4 bases, with 15 bases remaining between them. This CDR3 is 14 amino acids long. The germline V gene has CDR1 DFQATT and CDR2 SNEGSKA (reference sequence). The CDR3 DNA follows: TGCAGTGCTAGTGAGGGCGGGGGCTCCACTGAAGCTTTCTTT. This encodes CSASEGGGSTEAFF.

The rearrangement joins TRBV7-2 to TRBJ2-1; D may be TRBD2 (5 bases). CDR1 is SGHTA and CDR2 is FQGNSA in the germline V gene. The length of the CDR3 is 16 residues. The V gene lost 3 bases and the J gene lost 0 bases, with 12 bases spanning the gap. In DNA form, the CDR3 reads TGTGCCAGCAGCTTCGTCGGGAAGAGCTCCTACAATGAGCAGTTCTTC. Protein product: CASSFVGKSSYNEQFF.

The chain's CDR3 is CATSDYIRTDTQYF. In nucleotides, the CDR3 is TGTGCCACCAGTGATTATATACGGACAGATACGCAGTATTTT. The genes are TRBV24-1 and TRBJ2-3, with unresolved D. CDR3 size: 14 residues. CDR1 and CDR2 (germline): KGHDR, SFDVKD. V lost 2 bases, J lost 3 bases, and 8 bases lay in between.

This clone was detected a few times. The chain carries TRBV11-3 and TRBJ2-1; D is possibly TRBD2 (6 bases). Per the germline V gene, CDR1 is SGHNT and CDR2 is YENEEA. The ends were cut back, 5 bases at V and 7 bases at J, with 15 bases in the middle. The CDR3 has 14 amino acids. The CDR3 reads CASSPSGGKNEQFF. The CDR3 DNA sequence: TGTGCCAGCAGCCCAAGTGGAGGGAAGAATGAGCAGTTCTTC.

This sequence joins TRBV29-1 and TRBJ2-5; D may be TRBD2 (6 bases). Germline V gives CDR1 SQVTM, CDR2 ANQGSEA. The CDR3 sequence is 13 residues long. V lost 7 bases to trimming and J lost 0 bases, with 12 bases between them. CDR3 nucleotides: TGCAGCGGCCTTCGGGGGTACCAAGAGACCCAGTACTTC. This encodes CSGLRGYQETQYF.

The chain uses TRBV6-5 and TRBJ2-7; 10 nucleotides agree with TRBD1. CDR1 is MNHEY, CDR2 SVGAGI, per germline. The CDR3 loop spans 13 amino acids. J lost 6 bases, V lost 6 bases, and 5 bases had no gene match. In DNA form, the CDR3 reads TGTGCCAGCAGACAGCGGGACAGGGGCGAGCAGTACTTC. Translated, it gives CASRQRDRGEQYF.

For this clone: The same CDR3 can be traced to other DNA sequences in this sample. This sequence joins TRBV5-1 and TRBJ2-7; the match to TRBD1 covers 8 bases. V dropped 2 bases and J dropped 0; count of bases not matched to a gene: 4. Germline-derived CDR1 and CDR2 are SGHRS and YFSETQ. The CDR3 is 15 amino acids. The CDR3 region is CASSLGTGVSYEQYF. The CDR3 coding sequence is TGCGCCAGCAGCTTAGGGACAGGAGTCTCCTACGAGCAGTACTTC.

V usage is TRBV6-1 and J usage is TRBJ1-2, with 9 nucleotides matching TRBD1. CDR1 is MNHNS, CDR2 SASEGT, per germline. The junction had 12 bases not matched to a gene; V was cut back by 0 bases and J by 4 bases. The CDR3 extends over 18 amino acids. CDR3 DNA sequence: TGTGCCAGCAGTGAAGCGCGAACAGGGGGCATTGGTCGCTATGGCTACACCTTC. This translates into CASSEARTGGIGRYGYTF.

The genes are TRBV5-1 and TRBJ2-1, with a possible D match to TRBD2 (5 bases). The V gene's germline CDR1 is SGHRS and CDR2 YFSETQ. The V end lost 1 base, the J end lost 0 bases, and 8 bases lay between the germline ends. The CDR3 extends over 15 amino acids. CDR3 protein: CASSLSGSSYNEQFF. CDR3 nucleotides: TGCGCCAGCAGCTTGAGTGGGAGCTCCTACAATGAGCAGTTCTTC.

The CDR3 region is CASSRTSDNEQFF. CDR3 nucleotides: TGCGCCAGCAGCCGGACTAGCGACAATGAGCAGTTCTTC. The V gene is TRBV5-1, the J gene TRBJ2-1, with 9 bases lining up with TRBD2. Germline V gives CDR1 SGHRS, CDR2 YFSETQ. V was pared by 4 bases and J by 5 bases, with 1 base of the junction left unmatched. The CDR3 loop spans 13 amino acids.

The chain combines TRBV5-1 with TRBJ2-6; TRBD1 might be the D (5 bases). The V end was cut by 6 bases, the J end by 2 bases, with 9 bases between. The CDR3 contains 14 residues. In germline, CDR1 is SGHRS, CDR2 YFSETQ. The CDR3 DNA is TGCGCCAGCACCCAGGGAACTGGGGCCAACGTCCTGACTTTC. Encoded protein: CASTQGTGANVLTF. Based on the CDR3 plus reference TRBV5-1 and TRBJ2-6, the full variable domain is KAGVTQTPRYLIKTRGQQVTLSCSPISGHRSVSWYQQTPGQGLQFLFEYFSETQRNKGNFPGRFSGRQFSNSRSEMNVSTLELGDSALYLCASTQGTGANVLTFGAGSRLTVL.

About this clone: The junction shows a germline mismatch at one end, possibly a read error. The chain recombines TRBV2 with TRBJ2-1, with TRBD2 matching 9 bases. Germline V gives CDR1 SNHLY, CDR2 FYNNEI. The CDR3 is made up of 15 amino acids. The CDR3 reads CASSEGPSGIHEQFF. CDR3 DNA sequence: TGTGCCAGTAGTGAAGGGCCTAGCGGGATCCATGAGCAGTTCTTC.

The chain recombines TRBV11-1 with TRBJ1-2, with a weak D call TRBD1 (5 bases). The V and J ends lost 0 bases and 4 bases respectively, with 9 bases between them. Germline CDR1 reads SGHAT; CDR2 reads FQDESV (reference sequence). The CDR3 spans 14 residues. The CDR3: CASSLAGQGYGYTF. The CDR3 DNA follows: TGTGCCAGCAGCTTAGCTGGGCAGGGCTATGGCTACACCTTC.

The J gene is TRBJ1-4, the V gene TRBV28; the match to TRBD1 covers 7 bases. Losses at the gene ends were 3 bases for V and 8 bases for J; bases not matched to a gene: 6. This CDR3 has 14 residues. Germline V CDR1 and CDR2: MDHEN, SYDVKM. The CDR3 loop is CASSLTGPAEKLFF. The CDR3 DNA reads TGTGCCAGCAGTTTGACAGGGCCGGCGGAAAAACTGTTTTTT.

The chain employs TRBV30 and TRBJ1-1; no clear D gene. The V end was cut by 5 bases, the J end by 8 bases, with 12 bases between. The CDR3 has 11 residues. The germline V gene has CDR1 GTSNPN and CDR2 SVGIG (reference sequence). In DNA, the CDR3 is TGTGCCTGGGTCAGACGGAGAGAAGCTTTCTTT. Amino acids: CAWVRRREAFF. Full variable domain (outside the CDR3, taken from reference TRBV30 and TRBJ1-1): SQTIHQWPATLVQPVGSPLSLECTVEGTSNPNLYWYRQAAGRGLQLLFYSVGIGQISSEVPQNLSASRPQDRQFILSSKKLLLSDSGFYLCAWVRRREAFFGQGTRLTVV.

V usage is TRBV29-1 and J usage is TRBJ1-2; 7 nucleotides line up with TRBD1. Germline CDR1 reads SQVTM; CDR2 reads ANQGSEA. The CDR3 consists of 15 residues. The J segment lost 4 bases and the V segment lost 3 bases, leaving 11 bases of the junction unmatched. The CDR3 loop is CSVDIRDRDPYGYTF. Written as DNA, the CDR3 is TGCAGCGTTGATATTCGGGACAGAGACCCCTATGGCTACACCTTC.

The CDR3 loop is CASSEYRDYGYTF. Written as DNA, the CDR3 is TGTGCCAGCAGTGAATACAGGGACTATGGCTACACCTTC. V and J are TRBV6-1 and TRBJ1-2; D might be TRBD1 (6 bases). Trimming took off 2 bases at V and 3 bases at J, with 7 bases between the two ends. This CDR3 contains 13 residues. Germline V gene data show CDR1 as MNHNS and CDR2 as SASEGT.

Details on this clone: Other DNA sequences in this specimen translate into the identical CDR3. The rearrangement uses TRBV9 and TRBJ1-3, with 7 bases aligning to TRBD1. Germline-derived CDR1 and CDR2 are SGDLS and YYNGEE. The CDR3 covers 14 residues. V trimming: 2 bases; J trimming: 4 bases; junction bases outside the gene matches: 3. The CDR3 sequence is CASSVTGAGNTIYF. CDR3 in DNA: TGTGCCAGCAGCGTTACAGGGGCAGGAAACACCATATATTTT.

Only one count was recorded for this clone. This rearrangement joins TRBV29-1 to TRBJ1-1, with a possible D match to TRBD1 (6 bases). Deletions cut 6 bases from V and 0 bases from J, with 20 bases between. CDR1 and CDR2 (germline): SQVTM, ANQGSEA. This CDR3 comprises 16 residues. CDR3 protein: CSVQRWGQYMNTEAFF. CDR3 nucleotides: TGCAGCGTCCAAAGATGGGGACAATATATGAACACTGAAGCTTTCTTT.

J is TRBJ2-5 and V is TRBV6-6; 7 bases map to TRBD2. The length of the CDR3 is 14 residues. V lost 6 bases and J lost 5; bases outside the gene matches: 9. The germline gives CDR1 MNHNY, CDR2 SVGAGI (reference sequence). CDR3 DNA: TGTGCCAGCAGGCCCCCTGGACTAGAGGAGACCCAGTACTTC. Protein product: CASRPPGLEETQYF.

This clone was recorded a few times. The rearrangement uses TRBV19 and TRBJ1-6, with D perhaps matching TRBD1 (5 bases). CDR1 LNHDA and CDR2 SQIVND come from the germline V gene (reference sequence). The ends were cut back, 3 bases at V and 9 bases at J, with 12 bases in the middle. This CDR3 is built from 14 residues. DNA of the CDR3: TGTGCCAGTAGTATGGATAGGGGTAGTTCACCCCTCCACTTT. The encoded protein is CASSMDRGSSPLHF.